Shown below are 27 T cell receptor beta chains from a single sample sequenced in a study of blood T cell repertoires in COVID-19. The assay was immunoSEQ multiplex PCR, and TCRdb's table has in-frame clones only and misses some. The sample carries 200,000 to 250,000 clones, 86% recorded once. The specimen sequenced was peripheral blood. The origin of the receptors is a woman between 50 and 59 years old with COVID-19, enrolled during active disease.

This chain joins TRBV7-9 and TRBJ2-7; D is unresolved. The CDR3 length is 12 residues. V was cut by 3 bases and J by 3 bases, with 6 bases left in between. The germline V gene encodes CDR1 SEHNR and CDR2 FQNEAQ (reference sequence). In DNA, the CDR3 is TGTGCCAGCAGCTTCACTGACTACGAGCAGTACTTC. It translates to CASSFTDYEQYF.

The chain recombines TRBV10-1 with TRBJ1-1; TRBD1 aligns across 9 bases. V was pared by 8 bases and J by 2 bases, with 3 bases of the junction left unmatched. The germline gives CDR1 WNHNN, CDR2 SYGVQD (reference sequence). This CDR3 is 13 amino acids long. CDR3 nucleotides: TGCGCCAGCGGACAGGGGCGTAACACTGAAGCTTTCTTT. Translation gives CASGQGRNTEAFF.

This clone was recorded only once. The chain uses TRBV6-2 or TRBV6-3 and TRBJ1-5; D may be TRBD1 (5 bases). CDR1 is MNHEY, CDR2 SVGEGT, per germline. Trimming cost V 3 bases and J 4 bases, with 13 bases left between them. The CDR3 consists of 15 residues. CDR3 region: CASSYFSGANQPQHF. The CDR3 bases are TGTGCCAGCAGTTATTTCAGTGGGGCGAATCAGCCCCAGCATTTT.

This chain uses TRBV5-5 with TRBJ2-7; the D gene is possibly TRBD1 (5 bases). The CDR3 consists of 13 residues. The V end was cut by 3 bases, the J end by 4 bases, with 11 bases between. CDR1 is SGHKS, CDR2 YYEKEE, per germline (reference sequence). The CDR3 is CASSSPDSYEQYF. The CDR3 DNA sequence: TGTGCCAGCAGCTCCCCAGACAGTTACGAGCAGTACTTC.

The CDR3 DNA follows: TGTGCCATCAGTGACCAGAACACCGGGGAGCTGTTTTTT. Its protein is CAISDQNTGELFF. The V and J genes are TRBV10-3 and TRBJ2-2; D is uncertain. V was pared by 3 bases and J by 1 base, with 3 bases between. There are 13 residues in the CDR3. Germline V gene sequence: CDR1 ENHRY, CDR2 SYGVKD.

The rearrangement links TRBV11-2 to TRBJ2-7, with D maybe TRBD1 (6 bases). The CDR3 is made up of 14 amino acids. Germline-derived CDR1 and CDR2 are SGHAT and FQNNGV. Trimming stripped 4 bases from V and 4 bases from J, with 14 bases between. The CDR3 DNA sequence: TGTGCCAGCAGCTCACTAAACAGGGTTTACGAGCAGTACGTC. This encodes CASSSLNRVYEQYV.

This clone showed up just a few times. V is TRBV5-4 and J is TRBJ2-7; possible D gene TRBD2, 6 bases. V was pared by 2 bases and J by 7 bases, with 7 bases between. Germline V lookup: CDR1 SGHNT, CDR2 YYREEE (reference sequence). This CDR3 region has 11 residues. CDR3 residues: CASSFGGEQYV. CDR3 DNA: TGTGCCAGCAGCTTCGGGGGAGAGCAGTACGTC.

A few counts support this clone. The chain couples TRBV11-2 to TRBJ1-6; D is ambiguous. Trimming took 2 bases from V and 5 from J, leaving 7 bases between them. Germline V gene sequence: CDR1 SGHAT, CDR2 FQNNGV. There are 14 residues in the CDR3. The CDR3 coding sequence is TGTGCCAGCAGCTTAAACAGTAATAATTCACCCCTCCACTTT. Translated, it gives CASSLNSNNSPLHF.

The gene calls are TRBV4-3 and TRBJ1-3; TRBD1 might be the D (6 bases). V was clipped by 1 base and J by 2 bases, with 12 bases between them. The CDR3 runs to 16 residues. CDR1 and CDR2 from the germline V gene are LGHNA and YSLEER. In nucleotides, the CDR3 is TGCGCCAGCAGCCAAGTTCGTGCAGGGGCTGGAAACACCATATATTTT. It translates to CASSQVRAGAGNTIYF.

V and J are TRBV27 and TRBJ2-7, with D tentatively TRBD2 (5 bases). The germline gives CDR1 MNHEY, CDR2 SMNVEV (reference sequence). The CDR3 consists of 13 residues. V gave up 6 bases and J gave up 0 bases, with 9 bases separating them. CDR3 loop: CASSPGYSYEQYF. DNA for the CDR3: TGTGCCAGCAGCCCGGGATACTCCTACGAGCAGTACTTC.

The chain links TRBV4-1 to TRBJ2-1; 9 bases align to TRBD1. The trim removed 4 bases at V and 10 bases at J, leaving 11 bases unmatched. Germline V lookup: CDR1 MGHRA, CDR2 YSYEKL. The CDR3 loop spans 15 amino acids. The CDR3 loop is CASSPPAQGAEEQFF. CDR3 coding DNA: TGCGCCAGCAGCCCTCCCGCACAGGGGGCAGAAGAGCAGTTCTTC.

The chain uses TRBV7-8 and TRBJ2-7, with unresolved D. With 5 bases removed from V and 1 base from J, the gap between germline ends came to 9 bases. The germline V gene has CDR1 SGHVS and CDR2 FQNEAQ. The CDR3 loop spans 13 amino acids. The chain's CDR3 is CASSPRGSYEQYF. The CDR3, as DNA: TGTGCCAGCAGCCCAAGAGGATCCTACGAGCAGTACTTC.

The sample holds one count of this clone. As DNA, the CDR3 is TGTGCCAGCAGCCCTCGAAAGCATCCCTACTCTAGCGGGGGGGCTCGGGAGACCCAGTACTTC. Protein product: CASSPRKHPYSSGGARETQYF. The chain carries TRBV21-1 and TRBJ2-5; TRBD2, the table's D call, was not compared with the DNA. TRBV21-1 is termed a pseudogene. The CDR3 runs to 21 residues.

The rearrangement joins TRBV11-2 to TRBJ2-5; 8 bases fit TRBD2. The germline V gene encodes CDR1 SGHAT and CDR2 FQNNGV. The V and J ends lost 4 bases and 5 bases, in that order; junction bases with no gene match: 9. The CDR3 sequence is 15 residues long. CDR3 bases: TGTGCCAGCAGCTGGACTAGCACGTCCGGGGAGACCCAGTACTTC. This translates into CASSWTSTSGETQYF.

The rearrangement joins TRBV7-2 to TRBJ2-1; 7 nucleotides line up with TRBD1. Germline CDR1 SGHTA, CDR2 FQGNSA. The CDR3 runs 15 residues. V lost 1 base and J lost 6; bases outside the gene matches: 6. CDR3 region: CASSLVAGGVNEQFF. The CDR3 bases are TGTGCCAGCAGCTTAGTGGCAGGGGGTGTCAATGAGCAGTTCTTC.

The V and J genes are TRBV7-6 and TRBJ2-5; 8 bases match TRBD2. The CDR3 consists of 15 residues. Germline V gives CDR1 SGHVS, CDR2 FNYEAQ. The trim removed 7 bases at V and 5 bases at J, leaving 12 bases unmatched. CDR3 nucleotides: TGTGCCAGCATCCTCCGGGGGGGGGCCTTGGAGACCCAGTACTTC. Encoded protein: CASILRGGALETQYF.

The chain is built from TRBV4-3 and TRBJ2-2, with D tentatively TRBD2 (6 bases). The CDR3 has 14 residues. Germline V gene sequence: CDR1 LGHNA, CDR2 YSLEER. The V end lost 3 bases, the J end lost 6 bases, and 11 bases lay between the germline ends. CDR3 nucleotide sequence: TGCGCCAGCAGCCAGGGGGGTTCGGCCGGGGAGCTGTTTTTT. It codes for CASSQGGSAGELFF.

J is TRBJ2-3 and V is TRBV7-6; 13 bases agree with TRBD2. The length of the CDR3 is 19 residues. Germline-derived CDR1 and CDR2 are SGHVS and FNYEAQ. The trim removed 6 bases at V and 3 bases at J, leaving 15 bases unmatched. CDR3 nucleotide sequence: TGTGCCAGCAGTCCCCGAACCCGAACTAGCGGGGGGGTTACAGATACGCAGTATTTT. Protein sequence: CASSPRTRTSGGVTDTQYF.

The chain carries TRBV6-6 and TRBJ2-4, with D possibly TRBD2 on 7 matching bases. V lost 2 bases and J 6 bases, leaving 8 bases between the germline ends. The CDR3 runs 13 residues. Germline assignment: CDR1 MNHNY and CDR2 SVGAGI (reference sequence). The chain's CDR3 is CASSYGGANIQYF. The CDR3 DNA reads TGTGCCAGCAGTTACGGGGGGGCAAACATTCAGTACTTC.

This chain connects TRBV7-2 to TRBJ1-6; D is unclear. The germline CDR1 and CDR2 sequences are SGHTA and FQGNSA. The CDR3 runs 18 residues. V lost 5 bases and J lost 3, with 20 bases in between. DNA of the CDR3: TGTGCCAGCAGCCCCTTCATAGAGGGCTTTTTCTATAATTCACCCCTCCACTTT. It encodes CASSPFIEGFFYNSPLHF.

The chain combines TRBV11-2 with TRBJ2-7; maybe TRBD2 (5 bases). Germline assignment: CDR1 SGHAT and CDR2 FQNNGV. With 5 bases removed from V and 2 bases from J, the gap between germline ends came to 16 bases. The CDR3 extends over 15 amino acids. The CDR3 spells CASSPPVEGPYEQYV. CDR3 sequence (DNA): TGTGCCAGCAGCCCCCCGGTCGAGGGTCCCTACGAGCAGTACGTC.

V is TRBV9 and J is TRBJ2-7; a possible D gene is TRBD2 (5 bases). CDR1 is SGDLS and CDR2 is YYNGEE in the germline V gene. The CDR3 is made up of 13 amino acids. The V end lost 3 bases, the J end lost 6 bases, and 13 bases lay between the germline ends. CDR3 DNA: TGTGCCAGCAGCGCATCTGACGGAGGCGAGCAGTACTTC. Translated, it gives CASSASDGGEQYF. Using reference TRBV9 and TRBJ2-7 for the parts outside the CDR3, the full variable domain is DSGVTQTPKHLITATGQRVTLRCSPRSGDLSVYWYQQSLDQGLQFLIQYYNGEERAKGNILERFSAQQFPDLHSELNLSSLELGDSALYFCASSASDGGEQYFGPGTRLTVT.

The chain is built from TRBV7-8 and TRBJ2-2; TRBD1 aligns across 7 bases. The CDR3 runs to 16 residues. Unmatched junction bases numbered 8, after V lost 6 bases and J lost 1 base. Germline lookup yields CDR1 SGHVS and CDR2 FQNEAQ. The CDR3 sequence is CASRLQTGRNTGELFF. Here the CDR3 DNA reads TGTGCCAGCAGGTTACAGACAGGGCGGAACACCGGGGAGCTGTTTTTT.

This sequence joins TRBV21-1 and TRBJ1-2; the table assigns TRBD1, which was not confirmed against the DNA. TRBV21-1 is termed a pseudogene. The length of the CDR3 is 18 residues. The CDR3 region has the DNA TGTGCCAGCAGCAAAAATTCGACAGGGAAGTTACATAACTATGGCTACACCTTC. The encoded protein is CASSKNSTGKLHNYGYTF.

J is TRBJ2-7 and V is TRBV6-5, with 7 bases lining up with TRBD1. The V and J ends lost 8 bases and 7 bases, in that order; junction bases with no gene match: 14. The CDR3 sequence is 14 residues long. Germline V gene sequence: CDR1 MNHEY, CDR2 SVGAGI. Here the CDR3 reads CASRPGQQRGEQYF. CDR3 coding DNA: TGTGCCAGCCGACCGGGACAGCAAAGGGGGGAGCAGTACTTC.

The rearrangement uses TRBV5-1 and TRBJ2-7; 9 bases line up with TRBD1. Germline CDR1 and CDR2: SGHRS and YFSETQ. The V and J ends lost 4 bases and 3 bases, in that order; junction bases with no gene match: 5. The CDR3 totals 14 residues. CDR3 nucleotide sequence: TGCGCCAGCAGCCTGGACAGGGGATTCTACGAGCAGTACTTC. Its translation is CASSLDRGFYEQYF.

The chain employs TRBV2 and TRBJ1-6, with TRBD1 identical over 7 bases. The CDR3 extends over 14 amino acids. Germline V CDR1 and CDR2: SNHLY, FYNNEI. V lost 7 bases, J lost 7 bases, and 7 bases stayed unmatched. The CDR3 is CASTLGQANSPLHF. The CDR3 DNA follows: TGTGCCAGCACTTTAGGACAGGCCAATTCACCCCTCCACTTT.